These T cell receptor beta chains were read from a single sample in a study of blood T cell repertoires in COVID-19. Produced via immunoSEQ multiplex PCR; TCRdb's table is partial and in-frame only. Of 140,000 to 150,000 clones in the sample, just under 85% were seen once. Specimen: peripheral blood. These receptors all stem from a woman between 40 and 50 years old with active or convalescent COVID-19. Each CDR3 is given without its conserved first and last residue.

V gene: TRBV28
CDR3 protein: ASSLYDSRNQPQH

V gene: TRBV9
CDR3 protein: ASSVSGTGGYTEAF

V gene: TRBV27
CDR3 protein: ASSLSPDTYEQY

V gene: TRBV5-6
CDR3 protein: ASSFYLAASGNKNIQY

V gene: TRBV5-4
CDR3 protein: ASSPGRDSEPYEQY

V gene: TRBV9
CDR3 protein: ASSVATSGGGYT

V gene: TRBV27
CDR3 protein: ASSLPGTEAF

V gene: TRBV28
CDR3 protein: ASVPGTSNQPQH

V gene: TRBV5-4
CDR3 protein: ASKLQGGAYNEQF

V gene: TRBV4-1
CDR3 protein: ASSQVSGQGYEQY

V gene: TRBV7-9
CDR3 protein: ASPLTSGSANTGELF

V gene: TRBV27
CDR3 protein: ASSLFLQGATGELF

V gene: TRBV3-1/TRBV3-2
CDR3 protein: ASSSPQGPTNEKLF

V gene: TRBV18
CDR3 protein: ASSPDRVGADTEAF

V gene: TRBV15
CDR3 protein: ATSREDSSYNEQF

V gene: TRBV7-6
CDR3 protein: ASSSSGTSAYNEQF

V gene: TRBV27
CDR3 protein: ASRRLYGTDTQY